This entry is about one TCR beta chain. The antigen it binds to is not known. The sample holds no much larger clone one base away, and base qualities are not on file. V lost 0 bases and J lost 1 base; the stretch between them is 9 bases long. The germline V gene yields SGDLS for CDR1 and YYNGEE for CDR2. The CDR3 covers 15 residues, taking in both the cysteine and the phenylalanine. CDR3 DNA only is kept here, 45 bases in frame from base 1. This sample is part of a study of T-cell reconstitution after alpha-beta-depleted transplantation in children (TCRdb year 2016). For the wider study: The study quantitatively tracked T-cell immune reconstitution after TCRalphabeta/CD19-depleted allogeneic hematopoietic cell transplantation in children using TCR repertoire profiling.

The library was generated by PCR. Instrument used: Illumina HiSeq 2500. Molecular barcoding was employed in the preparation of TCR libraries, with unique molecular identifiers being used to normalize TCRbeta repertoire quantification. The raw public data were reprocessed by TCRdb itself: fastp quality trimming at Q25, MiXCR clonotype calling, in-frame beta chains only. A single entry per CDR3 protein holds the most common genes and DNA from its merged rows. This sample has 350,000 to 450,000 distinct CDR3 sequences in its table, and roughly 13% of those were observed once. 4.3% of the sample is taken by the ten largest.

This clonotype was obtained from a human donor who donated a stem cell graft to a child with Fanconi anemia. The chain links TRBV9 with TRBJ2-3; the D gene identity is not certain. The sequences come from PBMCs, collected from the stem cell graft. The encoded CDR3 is CASSVGDRRTDTQYF. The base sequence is TGTGCCAGCAGCGTAGGGGATAGGCGCACAGATACGCAGTATTTT.